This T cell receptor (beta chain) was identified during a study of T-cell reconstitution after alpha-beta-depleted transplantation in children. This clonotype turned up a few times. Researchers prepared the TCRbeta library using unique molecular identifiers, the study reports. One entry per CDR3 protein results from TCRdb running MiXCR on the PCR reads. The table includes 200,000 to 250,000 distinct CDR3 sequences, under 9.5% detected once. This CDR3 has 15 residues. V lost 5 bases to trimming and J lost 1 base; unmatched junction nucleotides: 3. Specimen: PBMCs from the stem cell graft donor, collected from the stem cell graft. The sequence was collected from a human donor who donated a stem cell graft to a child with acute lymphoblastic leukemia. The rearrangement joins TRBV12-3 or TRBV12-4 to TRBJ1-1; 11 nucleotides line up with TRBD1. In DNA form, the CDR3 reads TGTGCCAGCAGTCCCGGGACAGGGGGGAACACTGAAGCTTTCTTT. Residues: CASSPGTGGNTEAFF.